The present T cell receptor (beta chain) was sequenced within a study of radiotherapy plus CTLA-4 blockade in lung cancer (dated 2018 in TCRdb). In the study overall: Among enrolled patients, around 20% had an objective response and 25% to 40% reached disease control. What the research found in general, with its limitations: The strongest predictors of response, as reported, were early dynamic changes in blood T cell clones along with a rise in serum interferon-beta after radiation. After treatment with radiotherapy and ipilimumab, TCR clones that originated in tumors expanded in peripheral blood.

Per the germline V gene, MNHEY is the CDR1 and SVGAGI is the CDR2. The CDR3 spans 15 residues, from the cysteine through the phenylalanine. Only the CDR3 region is kept as DNA, spanning 45 bases read in frame from base 1. Trimming accounts for 0 bases at V and 3 bases at J, while the number of junction bases matched to no gene is 4. Library method: the immunoSEQ multiplex PCR assay. As stored in TCRdb, this immuneACCESS dataset retains in-frame rearrangements with V and J assigned. A fraction of the clones does not appear; measured against another copy, unresolved V genes explain less than half of the discrepancy, and the remainder lacks a known reason. The table for this sample lists about 95,000 clones; under 90% of them were counted only once. 0.75% to 0.85% of the sample belongs to the ten largest clones. The study tested focal radiation therapy combined with CTLA-4 blockade (ipilimumab) in patients with chemo-refractory metastatic non-small-cell lung cancer.

This clone was recorded once. The target of this receptor is not known. Base qualities are missing; no much larger clone stands one base away. The material sequenced was peripheral blood, taken from a patient treated with radiotherapy plus ipilimumab. This clonotype was sampled from a human donor with non-small cell lung cancer who had stable disease on radiotherapy plus ipilimumab. Recombination linked TRBV6-5 to TRBJ2-7, and TRBD2 matches 8 of the central bases. The DNA sequence is given as TGTGCCAGCAGTTACTCCGCGGGGGGCGACTACGAGCAGTACTTC. Its coded protein is CASSYSAGGDYEQYF.